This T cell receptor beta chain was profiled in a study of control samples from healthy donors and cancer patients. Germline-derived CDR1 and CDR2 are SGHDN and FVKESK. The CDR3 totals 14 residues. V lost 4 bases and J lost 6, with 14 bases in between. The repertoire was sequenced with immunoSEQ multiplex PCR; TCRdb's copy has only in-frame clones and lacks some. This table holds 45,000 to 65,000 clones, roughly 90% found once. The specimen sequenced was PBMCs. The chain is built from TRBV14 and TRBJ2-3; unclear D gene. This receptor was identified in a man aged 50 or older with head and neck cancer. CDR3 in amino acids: CASSPRWVVDTQYF. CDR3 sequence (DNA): TGTGCCAGCAGCCCCCGTTGGGTGGTGGATACGCAGTATTTT.